The 28 T cell receptor beta chains presented below share a single source sample, sequenced in a study of OX40 agonist ivuxolimab in advanced cancers. Library preparation employed the immunoSEQ multiplex PCR assay. Imported from immuneACCESS, the table was reduced by TCRdb to in-frame sequences with V and J called. These copies leave out some clones; in studies compared against another copy, an unresolved V gene accounts for under half, and the cause of the remainder is not known. The sample table shows 70,000 to 100,000 clones, and about 88% are seen once. The ten largest account for approximately 0.38% of the sample. The source was CD4+ or CD8+ T cells sorted from blood, collected in a trial of the OX40 agonist ivuxolimab. Receptors were obtained from an adult with an advanced solid tumor such as melanoma, head and neck, liver or kidney cancer.

The J gene is TRBJ1-4, the V gene TRBV2; 7 nucleotides line up with TRBD1. The V gene end was trimmed by 7 bases and the J gene end by 8 bases; junction bases not matched to a gene: 13. The V gene's germline CDR1 is SNHLY and CDR2 FYNNEI. This CDR3 comprises 15 residues. CDR3 nucleotides: TGTGCCAGCACGGAGGGGCGGACAGGAGGGGAAAAACTGTTTTTT. Encoded protein: CASTEGRTGGEKLFF.

Only one count was recorded for this clone. V gene TRBV4-3 combines with J gene TRBJ1-5; D ambiguous. CDR3 length: 15 amino acids. Trimming removed 4 bases at V and 3 bases at J, with 13 bases between. Looked up from germline, CDR1 is LGHNA and CDR2 is YSLEER. The CDR3 DNA sequence: TGCGCCAGCAGCCGGACCCCGGGGTCCAATCAGCCCCAGCATTTT. This translates into CASSRTPGSNQPQHF.

The J gene is TRBJ2-7, the V gene TRBV6-4; perhaps TRBD1 as D (5 bases). The germline CDR1 and CDR2 sequences are MRHNA and SNTAGT. The CDR3 spans 15 residues. V was clipped by 3 bases and J by 6 bases, with 18 bases between them. In DNA, the CDR3 is TGTGCCAGCAGTGAAATGGCAGGGCATTTGAGCGAGCAGTACTTC. Translated: CASSEMAGHLSEQYF.

This chain uses TRBV18 with TRBJ1-4; D is possibly TRBD1 (6 bases). From germline, CDR1 is KGHSH and CDR2 LQKENI. V was shortened by 5 bases and J by 10 bases, with 20 bases between the two germline ends. This CDR3 contains 15 residues. The CDR3 DNA reads as TGTGCCAGCTCAATATCACAGGGCTTCGGGCGAAAACTGTTTTTT. Amino acid sequence: CASSISQGFGRKLFF.

The chain combines TRBV19 with TRBJ1-3; D not certain. The CDR3 is made up of 15 amino acids. Germline V gene sequence: CDR1 LNHDA, CDR2 SQIVND (reference sequence). Trimming removed 6 bases at V and 3 bases at J, with 15 bases between. CDR3 sequence reads: CASRLEGFGGNTIYF. CDR3 coding DNA: TGTGCCAGTAGGCTAGAGGGCTTCGGTGGAAACACCATATATTTT.

In DNA, the CDR3 is TGTGCCAGCAGGCGATCGGCGGAGTCCTACGAGCAGTACTTC. Translated, it gives CASRRSAESYEQYF. This chain links TRBV7-9 with TRBJ2-7; D gene uncertain. From germline, CDR1 is SEHNR and CDR2 FQNEAQ (reference sequence). V lost 6 bases and J 1 base, leaving 13 bases between the germline ends. The CDR3 has 14 amino acids.

This chain connects TRBV6-5 to TRBJ1-4; 10 positions match TRBD1. This CDR3 contains 15 residues. Germline loops: CDR1 MNHEY, CDR2 SVGAGI. V lost 6 bases to trimming and J lost 5 bases; unmatched junction nucleotides: 6. The CDR3 DNA sequence: TGTGCCAGCAGGGGCCAGGGACAGGGGAATGAAAAACTGTTTTTT. It translates to CASRGQGQGNEKLFF.

This rearrangement joins TRBV27 to TRBJ1-1, with 7 nucleotides matching TRBD1. Germline trimming cut 6 bases from V and 0 bases from J; bases unmatched to any gene: 13. CDR3 length: 17 amino acids. CDR1 and CDR2 from the germline V gene are MNHEY and SMNVEV (reference sequence). CDR3 nucleotides: TGTGCCAGCAGCATTAGACAGGGTTGGGGAATGAACACTGAAGCTTTCTTT. Its protein product is CASSIRQGWGMNTEAFF.

The chain couples TRBV7-9 to TRBJ2-4; a weak D match, TRBD2 (6 bases). Germline CDR1 is SEHNR and CDR2 is FQNEAQ (reference sequence). The CDR3 length is 14 residues. The V end was cut by 5 bases, the J end by 8 bases, with 16 bases between. The CDR3, as DNA: TGTGCCAGCAGCCCGGACCGGGGGACGGACATTCAGTACTTC. The encoded protein is CASSPDRGTDIQYF.

V is TRBV27 and J is TRBJ1-2, with TRBD1 matching over 9 bases. Germline CDR1 is MNHEY and CDR2 is SMNVEV (reference sequence). V shed 3 bases and J 13 bases; nucleotides not matched to a gene: 9. The CDR3 is 13 residues long. In nucleotides, the CDR3 is TGTGCCAGCAGTTTTAGGGACAGGGCCGCAGTCACCTTC. It translates to CASSFRDRAAVTF.

By its share, this clone is medium-sized. This CDR3 is also generated by other DNA sequences in the sample. The chain uses TRBV11-2 and TRBJ1-5; 10 nucleotides match TRBD1. The junction had 3 bases not matched to a gene; V was cut back by 4 bases and J by 6 bases. CDR1 and CDR2 from the germline V gene are SGHAT and FQNNGV. The CDR3 length is 14 residues. The CDR3 DNA reads TGTGCCAGCAGCTCGACAGGGGGCGGTCAGCCCCAGCATTTT. Its protein product is CASSSTGGGQPQHF.

The rearrangement links TRBV7-2 to TRBJ1-1; D remains unclear. The CDR3 spans 13 residues. Trimming removed 5 bases from V and 1 base from J, with 8 bases in between. CDR1 is SGHTA, CDR2 FQGNSA, per germline. CDR3: CASSGGPNTEAFF. Here the CDR3 DNA reads TGTGCCAGCAGCGGAGGCCCGAACACTGAAGCTTTCTTT.

The chain employs TRBV6-5 and TRBJ1-3; 7 positions match TRBD1. J was trimmed by 2 bases and V by 6 bases; bases with no gene match: 4. The CDR3 contains 14 residues. Germline loops: CDR1 MNHEY, CDR2 SVGAGI. The CDR3 DNA sequence: TGTGCCAGCAGAGGACAGGTCCCTGGAAACACCATATATTTT. This gives the protein CASRGQVPGNTIYF.

The chain recombines TRBV6-5 with TRBJ1-3; D perhaps matches TRBD1 (5 bases). CDR1 MNHEY and CDR2 SVGAGI come from the germline V gene. The V gene lost 5 bases and the J gene lost 0 bases, with 11 bases spanning the gap. The length of the CDR3 is 15 residues. The CDR3 is CASSRDLLSGNTIYF. CDR3 nucleotides: TGTGCCAGCAGTCGGGACCTCCTCTCTGGAAACACCATATATTTT.

As for this clone: A read error may produce the germline difference seen at one junction end. The chain employs TRBV5-1 and TRBJ2-3; tentative D call: TRBD2 (5 bases). Germline V CDR1 and CDR2: SGHRS, YFSETQ. The CDR3 totals 18 residues. CDR3 sequence: CASSSGLSSGLRTDTQYF. CDR3 nucleotides: TGCGCCAGCTCCTCGGGCCTTTCGAGCGGTCTGCGCACGGATACGCAGTATTTT. The complete variable domain, with remaining parts taken from reference TRBV5-1 and TRBJ2-3, reads KAGVTQTPRYLIKTRGQQVTLSCSPISGHRSVSWYQQTPGQGLQFLFEYFSETQRNKGNFPGRFSGRQFSNSRSEMNVSTLELGDSALYLCASSSGLSSGLRTDTQYFGPGTRLTVL.

The chain combines TRBV9 with TRBJ2-1; possibly TRBD2 for D (6 bases). Germline CDR1 is SGDLS and CDR2 is YYNGEE. Trimming took 0 bases from V and 4 from J, leaving 14 bases between them. This CDR3 is built from 16 residues. The chain's CDR3 is CASSVAISGPYNEQFF. In DNA form, the CDR3 reads TGTGCCAGCAGCGTAGCTATAAGCGGGCCTTACAATGAGCAGTTCTTC.

V is TRBV6-1 and J is TRBJ2-1, with 8 bases lining up with TRBD1. Germline CDR1 is MNHNS and CDR2 is SASEGT. V was clipped by 0 bases and J by 6 bases; unmatched bases: 7. The CDR3 contains 16 residues. The CDR3 protein is CASSEAYRGKGNEQFF. DNA of the CDR3: TGTGCCAGCAGTGAAGCGTACAGGGGGAAGGGCAATGAGCAGTTCTTC.

CDR3 loop: CASSLWGPLGNTGELFF. DNA of the CDR3: TGTGCCAGCAGTCTCTGGGGGCCCCTGGGCAACACCGGGGAGCTGTTTTTT. The chain is built from TRBV27 and TRBJ2-2, with D possibly TRBD1 on 6 matching bases. Germline CDR1 reads MNHEY; CDR2 reads SMNVEV (reference sequence). CDR3 length: 17 residues. Trimming removed 5 bases at V and 2 bases at J, with 18 bases between.

This clone was seen only once. This rearrangement joins TRBV4-3 to TRBJ2-2; D is unresolved. This CDR3 is 15 amino acids long. V shed 1 base and J shed 1 base, with 7 bases lying between them. Germline CDR1 is LGHNA and CDR2 is YSLEER. CDR3 in amino acids: CASSQARRNTGELFF. Written as DNA, the CDR3 is TGCGCCAGCAGCCAAGCGCGGCGGAACACCGGGGAGCTGTTTTTT.

This clone came up a few times. This chain connects TRBV11-2 to TRBJ1-5; D is ambiguous. CDR3 length: 12 amino acids. Germline CDR1 is SGHAT and CDR2 is FQNNGV. V was shortened by 1 base and J by 4 bases, with 2 bases between the two germline ends. CDR3 residues: CASSLGNQPQHF. Here the CDR3 DNA reads TGTGCCAGCAGCTTAGGGAATCAGCCCCAGCATTTT.

The V call is TRBV7-9, the J call TRBJ2-1, with 7 bases lining up with TRBD2. The length of the CDR3 is 18 residues. With V trimmed by 4 bases and J by 8 bases, 20 bases remained unmatched. Germline CDR1 is SEHNR and CDR2 is FQNEAQ (reference sequence). The CDR3, as DNA: TGTGCCAGCAGCTCCGGACTAGAGCAATTCCCCGTCCGCGATGAGCAGTTCTTC. Amino acids: CASSSGLEQFPVRDEQFF.

The chain has TRBV30 and TRBJ1-2, with 7 bases identical to TRBD1. V shed 4 bases, J shed 1 base, and the junction held 12 bases outside the gene matches. The CDR3 sequence is 16 residues long. Germline CDR1 GTSNPN, CDR2 SVGIG (reference sequence). CDR3 DNA sequence: TGTGCCTGGACTTACGCAGGGGGTGGCCTTAACTATGGCTACACCTTC. Its protein is CAWTYAGGGLNYGYTF.

J is TRBJ1-5 and V is TRBV6-1; TRBD1 agrees at 11 bases. V trimming: 4 bases; J trimming: 0 bases; junction bases outside the gene matches: 5. This CDR3 has 17 amino acids. From germline, CDR1 is MNHNS and CDR2 SASEGT. The CDR3 reads CASSGGQGVVSNQPQHF. The CDR3 DNA is TGTGCCAGCAGTGGGGGACAGGGGGTTGTTAGCAATCAGCCCCAGCATTTT.

This chain joins TRBV6-5 and TRBJ2-7, with 9 positions matching TRBD1. The CDR3 contains 15 residues. Germline V gene lookup returns CDR1 MNHEY and CDR2 SVGAGI. The V gene end was trimmed by 6 bases and the J gene end by 3 bases; junction bases not matched to a gene: 9. In nucleotides, the CDR3 is TGTGCCAGCAGGGTTCCCGGACAGGGGAACTACGAGCAGTACTTC. Translating it yields CASRVPGQGNYEQYF.

The chain recombines TRBV14 with TRBJ2-1, with TRBD2 matching over 9 bases. V shed 1 base, J shed 8 bases, and the junction held 12 bases outside the gene matches. CDR3 length: 17 residues. Germline loops: CDR1 SGHDN, CDR2 FVKESK. Written as DNA, the CDR3 is TGTGCCAGCAGCCAAGTCGGGATAGCGGGAGCTAGCGATGAGCAGTTCTTC. Amino acid sequence: CASSQVGIAGASDEQFF.

This chain links TRBV6-5 with TRBJ1-5; possibly TRBD1 for D (5 bases). The germline CDR1 and CDR2 sequences are MNHEY and SVGAGI. This CDR3 spans 13 amino acids. The germline V and J ends were trimmed by 6 bases and 6 bases, with 12 bases remaining between them. CDR3 coding DNA: TGTGCCAGCAGATTGACAGACTCTCAGCCCCAGCATTTT. Protein product: CASRLTDSQPQHF.

The rearrangement joins TRBV27 to TRBJ2-2, with 9 bases fitting TRBD1. Germline CDR1 and CDR2: MNHEY and SMNVEV (reference sequence). V was clipped by 7 bases and J by 5 bases; unmatched bases: 8. The CDR3 covers 15 residues. Here the CDR3 DNA reads TGTGCCAGCAAGGCGGGACAGGGTAGAACCGGGGAGCTGTTTTTT. Protein product: CASKAGQGRTGELFF.

V usage is TRBV29-1 and J usage is TRBJ2-1; 10 positions agree with TRBD2. V gave up 1 base and J gave up 9 bases; unmatched junction bases: 9. Germline V lookup: CDR1 SQVTM, CDR2 ANQGSEA. CDR3 length: 15 amino acids. DNA for the CDR3: TGCAGCGTTGAAGCGGAGGCTAGCGGGAGATTTGAGCAGTTCTTC. This gives the protein CSVEAEASGRFEQFF.